A selection of T cell receptor beta chains follows, all from one sample in a study of T cell responses to AZD1222 COVID-19 vaccine. The method was immunoSEQ multiplex PCR; TCRdb's version includes in-frame clones alone and lacks a portion of them. Here the sample spans some 180,000 clones, 85% to 95% being singletons. Sequencing was performed on peripheral blood, taken 28 days after the second dose of the MenACWY control vaccine. The receptors derive from an adult who received the MenACWY meningococcal vaccine as a control. Both conserved end residues are part of each CDR3. D genes are given only for firm matches. Clone size is stated in some rows and not others, as once, few, many or a class when expanded.

v_gene	j_gene	abundance	d_gene	CDR3aa	CDR3nt
TRBV27	TRBJ2-7	once	.	CASSTSLPPLEQYF	TGTGCCAGCAGTACTAGTCTCCCACCCCTCGAGCAGTACTTC
TRBV11-2	TRBJ2-2	.	.	CASSPRDKRGGELFF	TGTGCCAGCAGCCCCCGGGACAAAAGGGGCGGGGAGCTGTTTTTT
TRBV7-6	TRBJ1-6	.	.	CASSSQRSGYGSPLHF	TGTGCCAGCAGCTCCCAACGGTCAGGGTATGGATCACCCCTCCACTTT
TRBV5-1	TRBJ2-2	.	.	CASSSASVRGELFF	TGCGCCAGCAGCTCCGCTAGCGTTCGCGGGGAGCTGTTTTTT
TRBV29-1	TRBJ1-2	.	.	CSVAPGRGYGYTF	TGCAGCGTTGCGCCGGGACGGGGCTATGGCTACACCTTC
TRBV27	TRBJ1-5	.	TRBD1	CASSYGTGRQPQHF	TGTGCCAGCAGTTATGGGACAGGTCGGCAGCCCCAGCATTTT
TRBV7-9	TRBJ1-2	.	TRBD1	CASSFTGADYGYTF	TGTGCCAGCAGCTTCACAGGGGCCGACTATGGCTACACCTTC
TRBV30	TRBJ1-1	.	.	CAWSGTANTEAFF	TGTGCCTGGAGTGGGACTGCGAACACTGAAGCTTTCTTT
TRBV18	TRBJ1-3	.	.	CASSPTAVGSGNTIYF	TGTGCCAGCTCCCCGACAGCAGTTGGCTCTGGAAACACCATATATTTT
TRBV7-9	TRBJ1-3	.	TRBD1	CASSLASGGQGNTIYF	TGTGCCAGCAGCTTAGCGTCGGGGGGACAGGGGAACACCATATATTTT
TRBV7-2	TRBJ2-7	.	.	CASSLVGFLYEQYF	TGTGCCAGCAGCTTAGTGGGGTTTCTGTACGAGCAGTACTTC
TRBV6-5	TRBJ1-5	.	TRBD1	CASTQQGSNQPQHF	TGTGCCAGCACCCAACAGGGGAGCAATCAGCCCCAGCATTTT
TRBV6-2/TRBV6-3	TRBJ2-5	.	.	CASSNSDRKETQYF	TGTGCCAGCAGTAACTCGGACAGAAAAGAGACCCAGTACTTC
TRBV6-5	TRBJ2-2	.	TRBD2	CASSLAGGATGELFF	TGTGCCAGCAGTTTAGCGGGGGGTGCCACCGGGGAGCTGTTTTTT
TRBV30	TRBJ1-1	.	TRBD1	CAWSVGQGGDTEAFF	TGTGCCTGGAGTGTAGGGCAGGGGGGGGACACTGAAGCTTTCTTT
TRBV3-1/TRBV3-2	TRBJ1-3	few	.	CASSQGGARQSGNTIYF	TGTGCCAGCAGCCAAGGAGGGGCGAGACAATCTGGAAACACCATATATTTT